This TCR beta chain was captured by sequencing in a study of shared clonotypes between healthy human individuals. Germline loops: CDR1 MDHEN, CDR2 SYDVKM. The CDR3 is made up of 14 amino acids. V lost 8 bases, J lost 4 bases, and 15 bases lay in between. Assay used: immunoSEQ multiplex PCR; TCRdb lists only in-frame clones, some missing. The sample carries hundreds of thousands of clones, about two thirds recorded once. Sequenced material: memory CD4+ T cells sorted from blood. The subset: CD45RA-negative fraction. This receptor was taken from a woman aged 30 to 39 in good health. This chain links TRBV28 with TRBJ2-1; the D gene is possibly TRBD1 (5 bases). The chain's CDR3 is CASGYGAVYNEQFF. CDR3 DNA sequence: TGTGCCAGCGGTTATGGGGCGGTGTACAATGAGCAGTTCTTC.